Detailed here is one T cell receptor (beta chain). This specimen comes from a study of blood T cell repertoires in COVID-19. Whole-study context: Italy, Spain and the United States were the sources of the convalescent and acute COVID-19 samples.

The data were produced by immunoSEQ multiplex PCR, yet TCRdb's version contains in-frame clones alone and is incomplete. The sample carries approximately 290,000 clones, around 89% recorded once. The germline V and J ends were trimmed by 4 bases and 6 bases, with 18 bases remaining between them. Germline loops: CDR1 SGHDN, CDR2 FVKESK. This CDR3 comprises 15 residues. The V call is TRBV14, the J call TRBJ1-2; a possible D gene is TRBD1 (5 bases). The sequence derives from a woman aged 60-75 years with acute or convalescent COVID-19. The sequencing input was peripheral blood. The CDR3 loop reads CASSPRQLPGDGYTF. The CDR3 DNA is TGTGCCAGCAGCCCCCGTCAGCTCCCGGGGGATGGCTACACCTTC.